The clone carrying this TCR beta chain was seen just once. Its specificity is not known. This sample is drawn from a study of T cell repertoires in cytomegalovirus infection. Turning to the study itself: CMV epitopes, recently identified HLA-C-restricted and well-studied HLA-B-restricted, were used. Study observations and caveats: HLA-C-restricted, CMV-specific TCR beta clonotypes were dominant ex vivo.

The ends were cut back, 7 bases at V and 9 bases at J, with 16 bases in the middle. This CDR3 is built from 13 residues. Per germline, CDR1 LNHDA and CDR2 SQIVND (reference sequence). MiXCR was run by TCRdb on the reads, yielding one entry per CDR3 protein. The sample holds about 770,000 distinct CDR3 sequences, 25% to 35% seen once. The TCR was taken from a human donor in good health (CMV status not recorded). Some clones in this sample may be carry-over from other donors' samples. The chain carries TRBV19 and TRBJ2-1; perhaps TRBD2 as D (6 bases). The sequences come from cultured CD8+ T cells from PBMCs, collected from culture after CMV antigen stimulation. The CDR3 reads CASNTGVEAEQFF. For the CDR3, the DNA is TGTGCCAGTAATACGGGAGTAGAAGCTGAGCAGTTCTTC. Full variable domain (rest looked up from reference TRBV19 and TRBJ2-1): DGGITQSPKYLFRKEGQNVTLSCEQNLNHDAMYWYRQDPGQGLRLIYYSQIVNDFQKGDIAEGYSVSREKKESFPLTVTSAQKNPTAFYLCASNTGVEAEQFFGPGTRLTVL.